Listed below are T cell receptor beta chains from one sample, sequenced in a study of human T cells and chemical hapten exposure. MiXCR was run by TCRdb on the RACE reads, yielding one entry per CDR3 protein. Of approximately 80,000 distinct CDR3 sequences detected, 7.5% to 9.5% appear once; the ten largest clones hold approximately 1.5%. The material was whole blood, obtained in connection with sensitization to the hapten diphenylcyclopropenone (DPC). Receptors were obtained from a woman aged 25-40 years with alopecia areata. Some clones in this sample may be carry-over from other donors' samples. The CDR3 runs from the conserved cysteine through the conserved F or W. D genes are given only for firm matches. Size is omitted from some rows. Given values are once, few, many or a class for expanded clones.

v_gene	abundance	d_gene	j_gene	CDR3aa	CDR3nt
TRBV18	many	.	TRBJ1-2	CASSPDVIYGYTF	TGTGCCAGCTCACCTGATGTAATCTATGGCTACACCTTC
TRBV5-1	few	TRBD1	TRBJ1-4	CASSRGTGEKLFF	TGCGCCAGCAGCCGGGGGACAGGGGAAAAACTGTTTTTT
TRBV19	.	.	TRBJ1-1	CASDRGQWNTEAFF	TGTGCCAGTGACCGTGGACAGTGGAACACTGAAGCTTTCTTT
TRBV6-5	many	.	TRBJ2-6	CASSYDVSGANVLTF	TGTGCCAGCAGTTACGACGTCTCTGGGGCCAACGTCCTGACTTTC
TRBV29-1	many	TRBD1	TRBJ1-2	CSVGGRTGNYGYTF	TGCAGCGTTGGGGGAAGGACAGGCAACTATGGCTACACCTTC
TRBV29-1	.	.	TRBJ1-1	CSADGTEAFF	TGCAGCGCCGACGGCACTGAAGCTTTCTTT
TRBV5-6	.	.	TRBJ1-2	CASSPVETKLANDGYTF	TGTGCCAGCAGTCCAGTAGAGACCAAGTTAGCTAACGATGGCTACACCTTC
TRBV5-1	.	.	TRBJ1-1	CASRPLMNTEAFF	TGCGCCAGCAGACCGCTAATGAACACTGAAGCTTTCTTT
TRBV6-2/TRBV6-3	.	TRBD1	TRBJ2-1	CASSDRDRYSYNEQFF	TGTGCCAGCAGCGACAGGGACCGTTACTCCTACAATGAGCAGTTCTTC
TRBV2	many	.	TRBJ1-2	CASTPPRATAFFGYTF	TGTGCCAGCACCCCCCCGCGCGCGACAGCCTTTTTCGGCTACACCTTC
TRBV27	few	.	TRBJ1-5	CASSSSARVSNQPQHF	TGTGCCAGCAGTTCATCGGCACGGGTTAGCAATCAGCCCCAGCATTTT
TRBV6-1	.	TRBD2	TRBJ2-1	CASSYGLAGCLIEQFF	TGTGCCAGCAGCTACGGACTAGCGGGGTGTTTAATTGAGCAGTTCTTC
TRBV5-1	.	TRBD2	TRBJ2-5	CASSLGATSGQETQYF	TGCGCCAGCAGCTTGGGAGCGACTAGCGGACAAGAGACCCAGTACTTC
TRBV30	.	TRBD1	TRBJ1-5	CAWSTGGNQPQHF	TGTGCCTGGAGCACAGGGGGCAATCAGCCCCAGCATTTT
TRBV9	.	TRBD1	TRBJ2-7	CASSVDGTEGYEQYF	TGTGCCAGCAGCGTAGATGGGACAGAAGGATACGAGCAGTACTTC
TRBV6-1	many	TRBD2	TRBJ2-4	CASSEAKGGKNIQYF	TGTGCCAGCAGTGAAGCGAAGGGAGGGAAAAACATTCAGTACTTC
TRBV29-1	.	.	TRBJ1-1	CSVEQNTEAFF	TGCAGCGTTGAACAAAACACTGAAGCTTTCTTT
TRBV20-1	many	.	TRBJ2-7	CSATRGGGEQYF	TGCAGTGCTACCCGAGGAGGGGGGGAGCAGTACTTC
TRBV3-1	many	.	TRBJ1-1	CASSQNPDRAFF	TGTGCCAGCAGCCAAAACCCGGATCGGGCTTTCTTT
TRBV5-5	.	TRBD1	TRBJ1-4	CASSLGDSNEKLFF	TGTGCCAGCAGCTTGGGGGACAGTAATGAAAAACTGTTTTTT
TRBV5-1	many	.	TRBJ1-6	CASGVGLNSPLHF	TGCGCCAGCGGGGTAGGGCTGAATTCACCCCTCCACTTT
TRBV7-9	.	.	TRBJ1-4	CASSLGSRSNEKLFF	TGTGCCAGCAGCTTAGGGTCACGGAGTAATGAAAAACTGTTTTTT
TRBV7-2	.	TRBD2	TRBJ2-7	CASSFSGGPYEQYF	TGTGCCAGCAGCTTCAGCGGGGGTCCGTACGAGCAGTACTTC
TRBV30	.	.	TRBJ2-3	CAWSGTDTQYF	TGTGCCTGGAGTGGCACAGATACGCAGTATTTT
TRBV7-8	few	TRBD1	TRBJ2-2	CASSPAAGTGNTGELFF	TGTGCCAGCAGCCCCGCCGCCGGGACAGGGAACACCGGGGAGCTGTTTTTT
TRBV29-1	few	.	TRBJ1-1	CSVVMRGAYTEAFF	TGCAGCGTTGTCATGCGGGGGGCCTACACTGAAGCTTTCTTT
TRBV6-6	few	TRBD1	TRBJ2-6	CASRPVPGQGIAGANVLTF	TGTGCCAGCAGACCAGTACCGGGACAGGGGATCGCTGGGGCCAACGTCCTGACTTTC
TRBV5-6	.	.	TRBJ2-4	CASSLRGPGRSAKNIQYF	TGTGCCAGCAGCTTGAGAGGCCCAGGCAGGTCGGCCAAAAACATTCAGTACTTC
TRBV18	many	.	TRBJ2-1	CASSPGQYNEQFF	TGTGCCAGCTCACCCGGACAGTACAATGAGCAGTTCTTC
TRBV9	.	TRBD2	TRBJ2-1	CASSARLAGNHNEQFF	TGTGCCAGCAGCGCGCGACTAGCGGGGAACCACAATGAGCAGTTCTTC
TRBV29-1	many	TRBD1	TRBJ1-1	CSVERRGQGSEAFF	TGCAGCGTTGAAAGAAGGGGACAGGGCTCTGAAGCTTTCTTT
TRBV2	many	TRBD1	TRBJ1-1	CASSGTGRTEAFF	TGTGCCAGCAGTGGGACAGGGAGGACTGAAGCTTTCTTT
TRBV12-3/TRBV12-4	many	TRBD1	TRBJ1-1	CASSAPTGIGTEAFF	TGTGCCAGCAGCGCCCCGACAGGGATCGGGACTGAAGCTTTCTTT
TRBV20-1	.	.	TRBJ1-1	CSASRPQGSTEAFF	TGCAGTGCTAGCCGTCCCCAGGGATCTACTGAAGCTTTCTTT
TRBV6-4	few	TRBD2	TRBJ2-3	CASSRGGSKDTQYF	TGTGCCAGCAGCCGGGGGGGATCCAAAGATACGCAGTATTTT
TRBV6-5	many	TRBD1	TRBJ1-2	CASSQDRGRTPYGYTF	TGTGCCAGCAGTCAGGACAGGGGGCGAACCCCCTATGGCTACACCTTC
TRBV12-3/TRBV12-4	many	.	TRBJ1-3	CASRVDRSGSGNTIYF	TGTGCCAGCAGGGTAGACAGGTCGGGATCTGGAAACACCATATATTTT
TRBV2	.	TRBD1	TRBJ1-5	CASSQQGANQPQHF	TGTGCCAGCAGTCAACAGGGGGCCAATCAGCCCCAGCATTTT
TRBV12-3/TRBV12-4	many	.	TRBJ1-1	CASSLGVVTEAFF	TGTGCCAGCAGTTTAGGGGTTGTCACTGAAGCTTTCTTT
TRBV7-9	few	.	TRBJ1-2	CASSLRPGMNYGYTF	TGTGCCAGCAGCTTAAGACCGGGGATGAACTATGGCTACACCTTC
TRBV12-2	few	.	TRBJ2-3	CASRGLAGVHTQYF	TGTGCAAGTCGCGGACTAGCGGGGGTCCATACGCAGTATTTT
TRBV20-1	many	TRBD1	TRBJ2-2	CSAEKIGTGSTGELFF	TGCAGTGCTGAAAAGATCGGGACAGGGTCGACCGGGGAGCTGTTTTTT
TRBV20-1	many	.	TRBJ1-1	CSARDQGLSSGRAFF	TGCAGTGCTAGAGATCAGGGGCTTTCATCGGGAAGAGCTTTCTTT
TRBV9	many	.	TRBJ2-5	CASSVAPSRGQETQYF	TGTGCCAGCAGCGTAGCTCCCTCCCGAGGCCAAGAGACCCAGTACTTC
TRBV20-1	few	.	TRBJ1-5	CSASYGGNQPQHF	TGCAGTGCTAGTTATGGGGGGAACCAGCCCCAGCATTTT
TRBV29-1	.	.	TRBJ1-2	CSAASGFRGRRYGYTF	TGCAGCGCCGCGAGTGGTTTTAGGGGGAGGCGCTATGGCTACACCTTC
TRBV13	few	TRBD1	TRBJ1-2	CASSLRQGEGGYTF	TGTGCCAGCAGCCTCCGACAGGGAGAGGGCGGCTACACCTTC
TRBV12-3/TRBV12-4	.	.	TRBJ1-1	CASSLLGENTEAFF	TGTGCCAGCAGTTTACTCGGAGAGAACACTGAAGCTTTCTTT
TRBV20-1	many	.	TRBJ1-3	CSAGVGGSSSGNTIYF	TGCAGTGCTGGGGTCGGTGGCTCCTCTTCTGGAAACACCATATATTTT
TRBV7-9	.	.	TRBJ1-4	CASRSMGPDGNEKLFF	TGTGCCAGCAGATCCATGGGGCCAGATGGCAATGAAAAACTGTTTTTT
TRBV2	many	TRBD1	TRBJ1-5	CATKQGYSNQPQHF	TGTGCCACCAAACAGGGGTATAGCAATCAGCCCCAGCATTTT
TRBV29-1	many	.	TRBJ2-3	CSSGGSTDTQYF	TGCAGCTCCGGAGGGAGCACAGATACGCAGTATTTT
TRBV27	.	TRBD1	TRBJ2-7	CASRHGTGGSYEQYF	TGTGCCAGCAGGCACGGGACAGGGGGCTCGTACGAGCAGTACTTC
TRBV19	many	TRBD1	TRBJ2-3	CASSIGQNRGDTQYF	TGTGCCAGTAGTATCGGACAGAACAGGGGAGATACGCAGTATTTT
TRBV7-6	.	.	TRBJ1-3	CASSLVRETGNTIYF	TGTGCCAGCAGCTTAGTTAGGGAAACTGGAAACACCATATATTTT
TRBV2	many	.	TRBJ1-5	CASSDTQTNQPQHF	TGTGCCAGCAGTGATACACAGACTAATCAGCCCCAGCATTTT
TRBV20-1	few	.	TRBJ2-3	CSASTHPRTDTQYF	TGCAGTGCTAGTACTCATCCTCGCACAGATACGCAGTATTTT
TRBV20-1	.	.	TRBJ2-1	CSARSGTVYNEQFF	TGCAGTGCTAGGTCCGGGACCGTGTACAATGAGCAGTTCTTC
TRBV20-1	many	.	TRBJ1-3	CSASPPDTYSGNTIYF	TGCAGTGCTAGCCCCCCTGACACTTACTCTGGAAACACCATATATTTT
TRBV27	few	TRBD1	TRBJ1-5	CASSSDRAGQPQHF	TGTGCCAGCAGTTCCGACAGGGCAGGCCAGCCCCAGCATTTT